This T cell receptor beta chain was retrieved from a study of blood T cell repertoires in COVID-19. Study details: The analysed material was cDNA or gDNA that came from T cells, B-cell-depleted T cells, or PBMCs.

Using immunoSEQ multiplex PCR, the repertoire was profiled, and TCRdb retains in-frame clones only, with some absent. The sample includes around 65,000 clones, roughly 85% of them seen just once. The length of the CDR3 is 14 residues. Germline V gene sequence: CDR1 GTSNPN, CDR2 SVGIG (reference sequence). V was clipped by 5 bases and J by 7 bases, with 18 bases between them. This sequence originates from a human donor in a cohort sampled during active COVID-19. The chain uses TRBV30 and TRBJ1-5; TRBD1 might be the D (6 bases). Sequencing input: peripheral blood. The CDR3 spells CAWAQDSARQPQHF. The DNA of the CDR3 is TGTGCCTGGGCCCAGGACAGCGCCCGCCAGCCCCAGCATTTT.